A few counts support the clone carrying this T cell receptor (beta chain). Germline assignment: CDR1 KGHSH and CDR2 LQKENI. This CDR3 region has 13 residues. Trimming cost V 2 bases and J 5 bases, with 9 bases left between them. This specimen comes from a study of blood T cell repertoires in COVID-19. Study-level background: Samples taken during acute and convalescent COVID-19 were collected in the United States, Italy and Spain. Nucleic acid was either cDNA or gDNA, and it came from T cells, B-cell-depleted T cells, or PBMCs.

Methods used by the authors: Amplifying reference gene primers gave estimates of nucleated cell counts. Libraries were prepared by immunoSEQ multiplex PCR; TCRdb keeps only in-frame clonotypes and omits some of them. V and J calls and clone size are those listed in that table; D and trimming were worked out from the DNA. Among fewer than 85,000 clones, 70% to 90% were seen once, and the ten largest hold 4.8%. This TCR was sampled from a woman aged 80 or over with active or convalescent COVID-19. The chain has TRBV18 and TRBJ2-5; D is uncertain. Sequencing used peripheral blood. The CDR3 reads CASSPGSEETQYF. CDR3 DNA sequence: TGTGCCAGCTCACCAGGATCGGAGGAGACCCAGTACTTC.